This record covers a single T cell receptor (beta chain). Its target is not known. Germline V gene sequence: CDR1 MNHEY, CDR2 SVGAGI. The CDR3 is made up of 15 amino acids. V gave up 0 bases and J gave up 5 bases, with 13 bases separating them. Roughly 0.45 to 1 ug RNA was reverse transcribed with random hexamers. From the immunoSEQ multiplex PCR reads, TCRdb called clonotypes with MiXCR, one entry per CDR3 protein. The table records approximately 300,000 distinct CDR3 sequences, about 91% of them present only once. The data were obtained in a study of CD8 T cells in Susac syndrome. Overall study results and limits: It was acknowledged in the study that the number of individuals who were included in its TCR sequencing and HLA analysis was relatively small.

The authors carried out high-throughput sequencing of TCR beta. They applied it to CD8+ and CD4+ T cells obtained from blood. The receptor's source is a human donor with multiple sclerosis. The chain uses TRBV6-5 and TRBJ1-1; no reliable D call. Material: CD8+ T cells from PBMCs. CDR3 sequence: CASSYSVEGGTEAFF. CDR3 coding DNA: TGTGCCAGCAGTTACTCCGTTGAGGGAGGGACTGAAGCTTTCTTT.